What follows is one TCR beta chain and its context. In the PCR, 60 Vbeta and 13 Jbeta primers were used. The assay was immunoSEQ multiplex PCR, and TCRdb's table has in-frame clones only and misses some. The sample comprises fewer than 200,000 clones, 76% of which are singletons, and 0.6% to 0.9% rests with the top ten. This sample is drawn from a study of cytomegalovirus exposure and HLA in healthy donors. Per germline, CDR1 SGHAT and CDR2 FQDESV (reference sequence). Trimming removed 6 bases from V and 2 bases from J; junction bases left unmatched: 4. The CDR3 extends over 13 amino acids. This TCR came from a female donor in good health and CMV-seronegative. The material sequenced was PBMCs. The J gene is TRBJ2-7, the V gene TRBV11-1, with 7 positions matching TRBD2. The CDR3 spells CASRPGTTYEQYF. The DNA for the CDR3 is TGTGCCAGCAGGCCCGGGACTACCTACGAGCAGTACTTC.